The 24 T cell receptor beta chains below were found in one sample sequenced in a study of shared clonotypes between healthy human individuals. This table comes from immunoSEQ multiplex PCR, and its TCRdb copy is limited to in-frame clones, with some not included. The sample has more than 900,000 clones; about 84% are singletons. The specimen was memory CD4+ T cells from PBMCs. The subset here: CD45RA-negative fraction. These receptors all stem from a man between 18 and 29 years old in good health. Some clones in this sample may be carry-over from other donors' samples.

With regard to this clone: The sample holds other DNA sequences that translate to the same CDR3. The gene calls are TRBV11-2 and TRBJ1-5, with D uncertain. This CDR3 comprises 13 residues. Germline loops: CDR1 SGHAT, CDR2 FQNNGV. V was shortened by 1 base and J by 7 bases, with 8 bases between the two germline ends. For the CDR3, the DNA is TGTGCCAGCAGCTTAGCAGGTGGGCAGCCCCAGCATTTT. Protein: CASSLAGGQPQHF.

The V gene is TRBV6-5, the J gene TRBJ2-1; the match to TRBD1 covers 7 bases. This CDR3 has 15 amino acids. After removal of 1 base from V and 4 bases from J, the junction contained 4 bases not matched to a gene. The germline CDR1 and CDR2 sequences are MNHEY and SVGAGI. The DNA of the CDR3 is TGTGCCAGCAGTTACTTGGGACAGAAGTACAATGAGCAGTTCTTC. Its translation is CASSYLGQKYNEQFF.

The rearrangement uses TRBV4-2 and TRBJ1-4; a possible D gene is TRBD1 (6 bases). V lost 3 bases, J lost 5 bases, and 13 bases lay in between. CDR1 is LGHNA and CDR2 is YNFKEQ in the germline V gene. CDR3 size: 15 residues. The CDR3 DNA reads TGTGCCAGCAGCCAGGGCGGACAGACGAATGAAAAACTGTTTTTT. Translation: CASSQGGQTNEKLFF.

This chain joins TRBV2 and TRBJ1-5; D call uncertain. The CDR3 is 14 amino acids. Per the germline V gene, CDR1 is SNHLY and CDR2 is FYNNEI. Trimming left V 5 bases short and J 4 bases short, with 12 bases between. The CDR3 spells CASSYTGINQPQHF. The CDR3 DNA reads as TGTGCCAGCAGTTATACGGGAATAAATCAGCCCCAGCATTTT.

V usage is TRBV27 and J usage is TRBJ2-3, with 10 bases lining up with TRBD2. Germline V gene sequence: CDR1 MNHEY, CDR2 SMNVEV (reference sequence). J was trimmed by 12 bases and V by 5 bases; bases with no gene match: 5. The CDR3 consists of 12 residues. CDR3 protein: CASSQSGRAQYF. Here the CDR3 DNA reads TGTGCCAGCAGTCAAAGCGGGAGGGCCCAGTATTTT.

The chain employs TRBV2 and TRBJ1-3; unclear D gene. CDR1 and CDR2 from the germline V gene are SNHLY and FYNNEI. The CDR3 is 13 amino acids. The V gene lost 6 bases and the J gene lost 4 bases, with 10 bases spanning the gap. CDR3 sequence reads: CASRVDGGNTIYF. The CDR3 DNA reads TGTGCCAGCAGAGTGGACGGCGGAAACACCATATATTTT.

This clone was seen a handful of times. This chain connects TRBV10-3 to TRBJ1-2, with TRBD1 as a possible D gene (6 bases). The CDR3 totals 12 residues. Trimming cost V 8 bases and J 8 bases, with 15 bases left between them. CDR1 and CDR2 (germline): ENHRY, SYGVKD. The CDR3 region has the DNA TGTGCCATCCATAACGGGGGGCGAGGCTACACCTTC. Translated: CAIHNGGRGYTF.

A word on this clone: The same CDR3 is also encoded by other DNA sequences in this sample. The J gene is TRBJ2-6, the V gene TRBV9, with D possibly TRBD2 on 6 matching bases. The CDR3 covers 16 residues. CDR1 is SGDLS, CDR2 YYNGEE, per germline. V lost 0 bases and J lost 2, with 9 bases in between. The chain's CDR3 is CASSVAGGTGANVLTF. The CDR3 nucleotides are TGTGCCAGCAGCGTAGCTGGGGGGACTGGGGCCAACGTCCTGACTTTC.

A single count supports this clone. The genes are TRBV19 and TRBJ2-5, with D tentatively TRBD1 (5 bases). The CDR3 extends over 13 amino acids. Trimming stripped 5 bases from V and 5 bases from J, with 12 bases between. CDR1 LNHDA and CDR2 SQIVND come from the germline V gene (reference sequence). CDR3 region: CASSARVRETQYF. The CDR3 bases are TGTGCCAGTAGTGCCAGGGTGCGTGAGACCCAGTACTTC.

The chain links TRBV9 to TRBJ2-2, with 9 bases aligning to TRBD2. The germline V gene has CDR1 SGDLS and CDR2 YYNGEE. The CDR3 is made up of 16 amino acids. Trimming cost V 5 bases and J 0 bases; bases outside gene matches: 5. This CDR3 reads CASSFSSGANTGELFF. CDR3 coding DNA: TGTGCCAGCAGTTTTTCTAGCGGGGCGAACACCGGGGAGCTGTTTTTT.

As for this clone: A much larger clone sits a single nucleotide away, making a read error possible. CDR3 DNA: TGTGCCAGCAGCGTAGGTGGCGGGGGATACAATGAGCAGTTCTTC. This gives the protein CASSVGGGGYNEQFF. This chain uses TRBV9 with TRBJ2-1, with TRBD2 identical over 7 bases. Germline lookup yields CDR1 SGDLS and CDR2 YYNGEE. This CDR3 comprises 15 residues. J lost 4 bases, V lost 0 bases, and 4 bases had no gene match.

V gene TRBV7-2 combines with J gene TRBJ2-1; D might be TRBD1 (5 bases). With 1 base removed from V and 1 base from J, the gap between germline ends came to 11 bases. Germline CDR1 is SGHTA and CDR2 is FQGNSA. The CDR3 runs 16 residues. The CDR3 loop is CASSLVSSGSYNEQFF. CDR3 in DNA: TGTGCCAGCAGCTTAGTGAGTTCAGGGTCCTACAATGAGCAGTTCTTC. The whole variable domain, filled in from reference TRBV7-2 and TRBJ2-1, reads GAGVSQSPSNKVTEKGKDVELRCDPISGHTALYWYRQSLGQGLEFLIYFQGNSAPDKSGLPSDRFSAERTGGSVSTLTIQRTQQEDSAVYLCASSLVSSGSYNEQFFGPGTRLTVL.

There are many counts of this clone. V and J are TRBV28 and TRBJ2-7; D possibly corresponds to TRBD1 (6 bases). This CDR3 has 14 amino acids. V was pared by 6 bases and J by 0 bases, with 12 bases between. Germline V CDR1 and CDR2: MDHEN, SYDVKM. The CDR3 loop is CASSDRHPSYEQYF. The CDR3 region has the DNA TGTGCCAGCAGCGACAGGCACCCCTCCTACGAGCAGTACTTC.

The chain couples TRBV5-1 to TRBJ2-3, with D maybe TRBD2 (5 bases). CDR3 length equals 16 residues. Looked up from germline, CDR1 is SGHRS and CDR2 is YFSETQ. V lost 4 bases, J lost 1 base, and 16 bases lay in between. CDR3 sequence: CASSPNGLAGTDTQYF. The CDR3 nucleotides read TGCGCCAGCAGCCCCAACGGGCTAGCAGGCACAGATACGCAGTATTTT. The full variable domain, its missing parts supplied by reference TRBV5-1 and TRBJ2-3, is KAGVTQTPRYLIKTRGQQVTLSCSPISGHRSVSWYQQTPGQGLQFLFEYFSETQRNKGNFPGRFSGRQFSNSRSEMNVSTLELGDSALYLCASSPNGLAGTDTQYFGPGTRLTVL.

CDR3 sequence reads: CASSLRFSQSTEAFF. DNA of the CDR3: TGTGCCAGCAGTTTACGGTTCTCCCAGAGCACTGAAGCTTTCTTT. This sequence joins TRBV28 and TRBJ1-1; D unresolved. The V end was cut by 2 bases, the J end by 4 bases, with 14 bases between. The CDR3 runs 15 residues. Germline CDR1 reads MDHEN; CDR2 reads SYDVKM.

V usage is TRBV28 and J usage is TRBJ1-2; no clear D gene. Between the trimmed V and J ends, which lost 7 bases and 8 bases, there was a span of 14 bases. The V gene's germline CDR1 is MDHEN and CDR2 SYDVKM. The CDR3 has 12 amino acids. CDR3: CASKGQPLGYTF. DNA of the CDR3: TGTGCCAGCAAAGGGCAGCCTTTGGGCTACACCTTC.

The V gene is TRBV6-1, the J gene TRBJ2-1; no reliable D call. Trimming shortened V by 5 bases and J by 5 bases, and 7 bases separated the two germline ends. There are 12 residues in the CDR3. The V gene's germline CDR1 is MNHNS and CDR2 SASEGT. CDR3 nucleotide sequence: TGTGCCAGCAGTTTTACAGACAATGAGCAGTTCTTC. Protein: CASSFTDNEQFF.

As concerns this clone: Additional DNA sequences in this sample encode the identical CDR3. The chain uses TRBV18 and TRBJ2-5; 7 bases agree with TRBD2. The V segment lost 6 bases and the J segment 0 bases; nucleotides outside the gene matches: 1. The CDR3 totals 13 residues. Germline V CDR1 and CDR2: KGHSH, LQKENI. The CDR3 region is CASSGGYQETQYF. Written as DNA, the CDR3 is TGTGCCAGCTCCGGGGGGTACCAAGAGACCCAGTACTTC.

The chain is built from TRBV6-1 and TRBJ1-5, with D possibly being TRBD1 (6 bases). Trimming shortened V by 0 bases and J by 0 bases, and 15 bases separated the two germline ends. CDR1 and CDR2 from the germline V gene are MNHNS and SASEGT. The CDR3 is 18 amino acids. The CDR3 DNA reads TGTGCCAGCAGTGAAGCGCCGGGGGGGACAAATAGCAATCAGCCCCAGCATTTT. Translation: CASSEAPGGTNSNQPQHF.

V gene TRBV11-1 combines with J gene TRBJ2-3; TRBD2 matches 9 bases. The CDR3 is 18 residues long. CDR1 and CDR2 from the germline V gene are SGHAT and FQDESV (reference sequence). J was trimmed by 1 base and V by 5 bases; bases with no gene match: 13. In DNA, the CDR3 is TGTGCCAGCAGCCCAAGACTAGCGGCCACCCTAGGCACAGATACGCAGTATTTT. Encoded protein: CASSPRLAATLGTDTQYF. The full variable domain, rest sourced from reference TRBV11-1 and TRBJ2-3, is EAEVAQSPRYKITEKSQAVAFWCDPISGHATLYWYRQILGQGPELLVQFQDESVVDDSQLPKDRFSAERLKGVDSTLKIQPAELGDSAMYLCASSPRLAATLGTDTQYFGPGTRLTVL.

CDR3 in DNA: TGTGCCTGGAGTGTACAGTACAATCAGCCCCAGCATTTT. Protein product: CAWSVQYNQPQHF. The chain is built from TRBV30 and TRBJ1-5; D gene uncertain. The germline V gene encodes CDR1 GTSNPN and CDR2 SVGIG (reference sequence). This CDR3 contains 13 residues. V was cut by 0 bases and J by 3 bases, with 6 bases left in between.

The chain joins TRBV5-1 to TRBJ2-2, with D possibly being TRBD2 (6 bases). The CDR3 length is 14 residues. The germline V gene encodes CDR1 SGHRS and CDR2 YFSETQ. Trimming took off 4 bases at V and 6 bases at J, with 13 bases between the two ends. The chain's CDR3 is CASSPGWGAGELFF. The CDR3 coding sequence is TGCGCCAGCAGCCCCGGGTGGGGGGCCGGGGAGCTGTTTTTT.

This clone was counted only a few times. CDR3 residues: CASSASSGSTDTQYF. The CDR3 coding sequence is TGTGCCAGCAGCGCCTCTAGCGGGAGCACAGATACGCAGTATTTT. The rearrangement uses TRBV9 and TRBJ2-3, with 8 bases identical to TRBD2. The trim removed 3 bases at V and 0 bases at J, leaving 3 bases unmatched. CDR3 length: 15 residues. CDR1 and CDR2 (germline): SGDLS, YYNGEE.

This chain connects TRBV4-2 to TRBJ1-1; D may be TRBD1 (5 bases). In germline, CDR1 is LGHNA, CDR2 YNFKEQ. V lost 1 base and J 1 base, leaving 7 bases between the germline ends. This CDR3 is built from 14 residues. The CDR3 DNA reads TGTGCCAGCAGCCAAGTGACAGCGAACACTGAAGCTTTCTTT. It codes for CASSQVTANTEAFF.